The clone carrying this TCR beta chain was picked up one time. This record comes from a study of sequential checkpoint blockade in melanoma. The treatment: randomized to nivolumab then ipilimumab (arm A) or the reverse (arm B). Sequencing was performed with immunoSEQ multiplex PCR; in TCRdb, only in-frame clones are kept and a portion is missing. The table has about 11,000 clones, 78% seen once. Germline CDR1 is MDHEN and CDR2 is SYDVKM. Deletions cut 6 bases from V and 8 bases from J, with 11 bases between. The CDR3 covers 12 residues. The chain recombines TRBV28 with TRBJ2-1, with D maybe TRBD2 (6 bases). This TCR was recovered from a human donor with melanoma. Specimen: CD8+ T cells sorted from blood (inferred from file names), collected from a patient given nivolumab and ipilimumab in sequence. The CDR3 region has the DNA TGTGCCAGCAGCCAACTAGCAGATGAGCAGTTCTTC. Translated, it gives CASSQLADEQFF.